This is a list of T cell receptor beta chains from one sample in a study of shared clonotypes between healthy human individuals. Produced via immunoSEQ multiplex PCR; TCRdb's table is partial and in-frame only. The sample records 600,000 or so clones, roughly 98% being singletons. The specimen was naive CD8+ T cells sorted from blood. Receptors were obtained from a man aged 25 to 45 in good health. The CDR3 runs from the conserved cysteine through the conserved F or W. Each record gives: clone size, V gene, J gene, D gene, CDR3 protein, CDR3 DNA. D genes are given only for firm matches. Expanded clones get a size class; other rows say once, few or many, or leave the size out.

>-|TRBV9|TRBJ2-7|-
CASSVGGSGYEQYF
TGTGCCAGCAGCGTCGGAGGGAGTGGCTACGAGCAGTACTTC
>-|TRBV2|TRBJ2-7|TRBD1
CASKTRQGLWEQYF
TGTGCCAGTAAGACAAGACAGGGTTTATGGGAGCAGTACTTC
>-|TRBV29-1|TRBJ2-3|-
CSVDGGSENTDTQYF
TGCAGCGTTGATGGCGGTAGCGAAAACACAGATACGCAGTATTTT
>-|TRBV27|TRBJ1-4|-
CASSLLGPEQLFF
TGTGCCAGCAGTTTATTGGGCCCTGAGCAACTGTTTTTT
>-|TRBV27|TRBJ2-7|TRBD1
CASSGTGVYEQYF
TGTGCCAGCAGTGGGACAGGGGTATACGAGCAGTACTTC
>once|TRBV5-4|TRBJ2-7|TRBD1
CASSLRDRSPYEQYF
TGTGCCAGCAGCTTACGGGACAGGAGCCCCTACGAGCAGTACTTC
>-|TRBV20-1|TRBJ1-1|-
CSARQTLEAFF
TGCAGTGCTAGACAGACCCTTGAAGCTTTCTTT
>once|TRBV29-1|TRBJ1-1|-
CSVHTGAAFF
TGCAGCGTCCACACGGGGGCGGCTTTCTTT
>-|TRBV5-1|TRBJ2-7|TRBD2
CASSLEGPGLAGVNYEQYF
TGCGCCAGCAGCTTGGAAGGTCCGGGACTAGCGGGAGTGAACTACGAGCAGTACTTC
>-|TRBV7-9|TRBJ2-3|-
CASMGGITDTQYF
TGTGCCAGCATGGGCGGGATAACAGATACGCAGTATTTT
>-|TRBV7-9|TRBJ1-1|TRBD1
CASSLARGDREWAFF
TGTGCCAGCAGCTTAGCACGGGGGGACAGAGAATGGGCTTTCTTT